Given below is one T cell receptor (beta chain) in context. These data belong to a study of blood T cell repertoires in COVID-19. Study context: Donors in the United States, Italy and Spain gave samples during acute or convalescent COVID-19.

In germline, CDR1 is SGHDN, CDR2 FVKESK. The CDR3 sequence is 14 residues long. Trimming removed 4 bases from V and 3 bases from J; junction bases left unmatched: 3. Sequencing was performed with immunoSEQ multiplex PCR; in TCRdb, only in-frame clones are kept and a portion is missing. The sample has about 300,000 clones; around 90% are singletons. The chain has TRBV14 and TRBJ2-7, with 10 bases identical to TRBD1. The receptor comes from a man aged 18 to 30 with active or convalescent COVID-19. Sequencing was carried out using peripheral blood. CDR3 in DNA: TGTGCCAGCAGCCTTCGGACAGGGGGCTACGAGCAGTACTTC. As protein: CASSLRTGGYEQYF.